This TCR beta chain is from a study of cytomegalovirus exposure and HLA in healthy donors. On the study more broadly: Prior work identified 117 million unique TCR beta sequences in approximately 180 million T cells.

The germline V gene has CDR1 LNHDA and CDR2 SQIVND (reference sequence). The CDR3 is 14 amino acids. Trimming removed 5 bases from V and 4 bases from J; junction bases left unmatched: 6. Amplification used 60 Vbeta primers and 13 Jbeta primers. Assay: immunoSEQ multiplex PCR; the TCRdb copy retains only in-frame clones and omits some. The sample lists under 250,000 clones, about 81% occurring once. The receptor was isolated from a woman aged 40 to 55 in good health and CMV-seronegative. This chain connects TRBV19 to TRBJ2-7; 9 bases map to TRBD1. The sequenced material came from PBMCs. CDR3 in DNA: TGTGCCAGTAGTCTCCGGGACAGGGCTTACGAGCAGTACTTC. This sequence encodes CASSLRDRAYEQYF. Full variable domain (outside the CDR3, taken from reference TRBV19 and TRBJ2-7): DGGITQSPKYLFRKEGQNVTLSCEQNLNHDAMYWYRQDPGQGLRLIYYSQIVNDFQKGDIAEGYSVSREKKESFPLTVTSAQKNPTAFYLCASSLRDRAYEQYFGPGTRLTVT.